The source of this TCR beta chain is a study of OX40 agonist ivuxolimab in advanced cancers. Whole-study results and caveats: Antigen specificity remained undetermined for the expanded peripheral T cells. The 0.1-3.0 mg/kg partial responders had among the lowest clonal expansion.

The study sampled blood at baseline, cycle 4 day 1, and cycle 7 day 1. Generated by immunoSEQ multiplex PCR, the TCRdb table keeps only in-frame clones and is missing some. The profile shows tens of thousands of clones, around nine tenths of them singletons. Per the germline V gene, CDR1 is SGHTA and CDR2 is FQGNSA. The ends were cut back, 6 bases at V and 0 bases at J, with 11 bases in the middle. The CDR3 spans 14 residues. As regards this clone: Its antigen is unknown.

V is TRBV7-2 and J is TRBJ1-1; perhaps TRBD1 as D (6 bases). The source is an adult with an advanced solid tumor such as melanoma, head and neck, liver or kidney cancer. This sample comprised CD4+ or CD8+ T cells sorted from blood, obtained in a trial of the OX40 agonist ivuxolimab. The CDR3 DNA sequence: TGTGCCAGCAGTTCCGGGACACTGAACACTGAAGCTTTCTTT. Its protein is CASSSGTLNTEAFF. Supplemented by reference TRBV7-2 and TRBJ1-1, the full variable domain reads GAGVSQSPSNKVTEKGKDVELRCDPISGHTALYWYRQSLGQGLEFLIYFQGNSAPDKSGLPSDRFSAERTGGSVSTLTIQRTQQEDSAVYLCASSSGTLNTEAFFGQGTRLTVV.